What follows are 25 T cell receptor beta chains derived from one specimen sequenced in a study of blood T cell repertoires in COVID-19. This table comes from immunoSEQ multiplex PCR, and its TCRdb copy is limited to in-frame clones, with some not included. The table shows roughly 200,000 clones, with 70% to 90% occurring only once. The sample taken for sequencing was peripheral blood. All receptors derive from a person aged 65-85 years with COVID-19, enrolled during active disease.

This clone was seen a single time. CDR3 DNA sequence: TGTGCCAGTAGTGTGGCCGGGACAGACACCGGGGAGCTGTTTTTT. Residues: CASSVAGTDTGELFF. This rearrangement joins TRBV19 to TRBJ2-2; 7 nucleotides match TRBD1. The CDR3 runs to 15 residues. Trimming removed 5 bases from V and 3 bases from J; junction bases left unmatched: 6. CDR1 and CDR2 from the germline V gene are LNHDA and SQIVND (reference sequence).

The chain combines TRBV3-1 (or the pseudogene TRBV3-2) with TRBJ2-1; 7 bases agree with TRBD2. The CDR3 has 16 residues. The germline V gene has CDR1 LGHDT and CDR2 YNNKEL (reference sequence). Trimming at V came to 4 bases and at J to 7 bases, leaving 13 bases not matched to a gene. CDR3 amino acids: CASSRIGGGSSNEQFF. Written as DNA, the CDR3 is TGTGCCAGCAGCCGGATAGGTGGCGGGAGCTCTAATGAGCAGTTCTTC.

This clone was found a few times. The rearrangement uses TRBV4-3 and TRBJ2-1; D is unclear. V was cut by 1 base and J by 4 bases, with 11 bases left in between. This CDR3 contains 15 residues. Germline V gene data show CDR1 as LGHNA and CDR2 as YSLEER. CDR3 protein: CASSQVLDTYNEQFF. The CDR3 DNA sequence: TGCGCCAGCAGCCAAGTGCTAGATACTTACAATGAGCAGTTCTTC.

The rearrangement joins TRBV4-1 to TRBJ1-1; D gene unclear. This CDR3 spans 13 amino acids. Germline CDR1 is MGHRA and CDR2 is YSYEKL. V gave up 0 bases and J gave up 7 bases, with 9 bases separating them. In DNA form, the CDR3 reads TGCGCCAGCAGCCAAGATTTGGAGGTTGAAGCTTTCTTT. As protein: CASSQDLEVEAFF.

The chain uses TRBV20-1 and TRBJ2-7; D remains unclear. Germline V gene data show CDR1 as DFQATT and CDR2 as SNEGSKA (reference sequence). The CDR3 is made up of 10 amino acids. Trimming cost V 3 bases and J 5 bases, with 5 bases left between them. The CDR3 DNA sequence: TGCAGTGCTAGGACTGACGAGCAGTACTTC. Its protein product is CSARTDEQYF.

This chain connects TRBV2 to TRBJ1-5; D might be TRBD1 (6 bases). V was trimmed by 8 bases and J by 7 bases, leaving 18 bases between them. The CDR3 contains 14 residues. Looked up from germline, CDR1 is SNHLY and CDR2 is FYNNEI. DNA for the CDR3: TGTGCCAGCCGGGGGGGGCAGGGATGGCAGCCCCAGCATTTT. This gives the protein CASRGGQGWQPQHF.

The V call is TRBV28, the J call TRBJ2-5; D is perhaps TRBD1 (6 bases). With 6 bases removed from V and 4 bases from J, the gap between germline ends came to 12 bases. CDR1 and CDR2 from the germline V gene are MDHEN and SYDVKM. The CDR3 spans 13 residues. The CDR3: CASRLQGGETQYF. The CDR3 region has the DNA TGTGCCAGCAGGCTACAGGGTGGAGAGACCCAGTACTTC.

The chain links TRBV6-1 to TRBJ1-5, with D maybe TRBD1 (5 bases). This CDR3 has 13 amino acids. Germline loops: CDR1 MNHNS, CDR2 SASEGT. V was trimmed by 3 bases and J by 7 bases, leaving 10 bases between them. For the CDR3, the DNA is TGTGCCAGCAGTGATCAGGGCGGACAGCCCCAGCATTTT. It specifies CASSDQGGQPQHF.

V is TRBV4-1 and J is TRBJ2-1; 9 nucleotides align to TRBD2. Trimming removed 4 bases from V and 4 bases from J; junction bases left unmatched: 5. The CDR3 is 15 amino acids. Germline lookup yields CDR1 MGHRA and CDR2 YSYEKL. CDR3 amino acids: CASSRSGGTYNEQFF. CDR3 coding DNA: TGCGCCAGCAGCCGTAGCGGGGGTACTTACAATGAGCAGTTCTTC.

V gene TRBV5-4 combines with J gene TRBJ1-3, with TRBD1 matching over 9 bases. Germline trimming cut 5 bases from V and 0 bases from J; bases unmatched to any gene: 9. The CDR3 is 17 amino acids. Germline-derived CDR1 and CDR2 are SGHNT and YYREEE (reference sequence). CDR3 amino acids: CASRRTGGFVSGNTIYF. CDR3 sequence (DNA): TGTGCCAGCAGACGTACAGGGGGCTTTGTCTCTGGAAACACCATATATTTT.

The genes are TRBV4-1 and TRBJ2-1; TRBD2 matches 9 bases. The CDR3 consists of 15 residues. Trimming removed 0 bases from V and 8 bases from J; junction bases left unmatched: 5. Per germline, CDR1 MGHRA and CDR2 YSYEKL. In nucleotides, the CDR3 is TGCGCCAGCAGCCAAGAGGGGACTAGCCTCGATGAGCAGTTCTTC. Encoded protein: CASSQEGTSLDEQFF.

CDR3 DNA sequence: TGTGCCAGCAGCCCTCAAGCCGGCTCCGGGACAGCCTACGAGCAGTACTTC. Its translation: CASSPQAGSGTAYEQYF. The chain is built from TRBV4-2 and TRBJ2-7, with TRBD1 matching 7 bases. CDR3 length equals 17 residues. After removal of 4 bases from V and 2 bases from J, the junction contained 14 bases not matched to a gene. Germline CDR1 LGHNA, CDR2 YNFKEQ.

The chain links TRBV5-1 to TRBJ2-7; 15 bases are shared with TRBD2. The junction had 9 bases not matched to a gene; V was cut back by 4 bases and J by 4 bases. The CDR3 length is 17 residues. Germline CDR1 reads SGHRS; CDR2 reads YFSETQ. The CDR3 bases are TGCGCCAGCAGCCCTAGGACTAGCGGGAGGGCTGGGTACGAGCAGTACTTC. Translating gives CASSPRTSGRAGYEQYF.

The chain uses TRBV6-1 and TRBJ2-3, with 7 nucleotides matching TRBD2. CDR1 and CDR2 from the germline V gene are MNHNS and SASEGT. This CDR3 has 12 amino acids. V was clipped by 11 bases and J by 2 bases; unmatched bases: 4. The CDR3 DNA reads TGTGCCTCGGGAGGAAACACAGATACGCAGTATTTT. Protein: CASGGNTDTQYF.

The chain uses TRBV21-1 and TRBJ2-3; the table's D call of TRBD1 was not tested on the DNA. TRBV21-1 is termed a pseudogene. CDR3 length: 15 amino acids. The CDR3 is CASSNRGYGTDTQYF. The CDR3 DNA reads TGTGCCAGCAGCAACAGGGGTTACGGCACAGATACGCAGTATTTT.

CDR3 sequence (DNA): TGTGCCAGCAGTTTGGACACGAACACTGAAGCTTTCTTT. Protein: CASSLDTNTEAFF. The chain links TRBV12-3 or TRBV12-4 to TRBJ1-1; a weak D match, TRBD1 (5 bases). The CDR3 loop spans 13 amino acids. V lost 3 bases, J lost 1 base, and 6 bases lay in between.

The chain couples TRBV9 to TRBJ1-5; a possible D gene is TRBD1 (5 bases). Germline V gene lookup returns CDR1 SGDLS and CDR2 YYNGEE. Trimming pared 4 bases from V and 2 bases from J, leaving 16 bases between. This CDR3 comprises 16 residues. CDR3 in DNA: TGTGCCAGCAGCCCCACGGGGGAATTTGGCAATCAGCCCCAGCATTTT. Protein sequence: CASSPTGEFGNQPQHF.

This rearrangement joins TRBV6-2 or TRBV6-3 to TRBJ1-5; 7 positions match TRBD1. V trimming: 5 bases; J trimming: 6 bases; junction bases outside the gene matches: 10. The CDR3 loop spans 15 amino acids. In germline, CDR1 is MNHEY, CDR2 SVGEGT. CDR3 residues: CASSQSPGQFQPQHF. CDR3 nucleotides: TGTGCCAGCAGTCAAAGCCCGGGACAGTTTCAGCCCCAGCATTTT.

The CDR3 DNA reads TGTGCCAGCAGCTTGTCTCAGGGGTATACTTTGGATTCACCCCTCCACTTT. It translates to CASSLSQGYTLDSPLHF. The chain is built from TRBV5-4 and TRBJ1-6; TRBD1 is a possible D gene (6 bases). Germline lookup yields CDR1 SGHNT and CDR2 YYREEE (reference sequence). The CDR3 has 17 amino acids. Deletions cut 1 base from V and 8 bases from J, with 19 bases between.

The CDR3 bases are TGTGCCAGCAGCCTATTAGCGGGAGGAGGGAGCACAGATACGCAGTATTTT. Translation gives CASSLLAGGGSTDTQYF. The chain uses TRBV5-4 and TRBJ2-3, with TRBD2 matching over 10 bases. The trim removed 4 bases at V and 0 bases at J, leaving 8 bases unmatched. This CDR3 comprises 17 residues. Per the germline V gene, CDR1 is SGHNT and CDR2 is YYREEE (reference sequence).

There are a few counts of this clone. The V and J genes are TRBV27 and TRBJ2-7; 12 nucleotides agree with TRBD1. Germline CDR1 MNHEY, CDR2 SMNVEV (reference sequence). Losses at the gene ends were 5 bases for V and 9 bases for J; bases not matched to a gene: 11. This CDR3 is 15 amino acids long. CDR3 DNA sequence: TGTGCCAGCAGTCCCACCGGGACAGGGGGCGTTGTGCAGTACTTC. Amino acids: CASSPTGTGGVVQYF.

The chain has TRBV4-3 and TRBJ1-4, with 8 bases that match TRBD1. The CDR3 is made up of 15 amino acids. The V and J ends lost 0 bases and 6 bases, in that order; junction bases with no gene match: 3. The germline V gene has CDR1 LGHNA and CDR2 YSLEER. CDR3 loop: CASSQDETGDEKLFF. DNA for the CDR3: TGCGCCAGCAGCCAAGATGAGACAGGGGATGAAAAACTGTTTTTT.

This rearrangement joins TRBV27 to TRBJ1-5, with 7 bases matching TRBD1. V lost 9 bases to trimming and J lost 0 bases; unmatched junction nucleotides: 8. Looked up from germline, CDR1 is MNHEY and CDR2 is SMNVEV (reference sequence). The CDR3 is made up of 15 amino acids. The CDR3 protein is CARETGSYSNQPQHF. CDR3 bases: TGTGCCAGAGAGACAGGGAGCTATAGCAATCAGCCCCAGCATTTT.

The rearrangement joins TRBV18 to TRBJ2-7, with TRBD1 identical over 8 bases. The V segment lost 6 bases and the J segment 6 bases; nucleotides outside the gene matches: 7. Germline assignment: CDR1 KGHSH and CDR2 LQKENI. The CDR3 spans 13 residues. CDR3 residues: CASSPQGAGEQYF. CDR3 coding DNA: TGTGCCAGCTCCCCTCAGGGGGCTGGCGAGCAGTACTTC.

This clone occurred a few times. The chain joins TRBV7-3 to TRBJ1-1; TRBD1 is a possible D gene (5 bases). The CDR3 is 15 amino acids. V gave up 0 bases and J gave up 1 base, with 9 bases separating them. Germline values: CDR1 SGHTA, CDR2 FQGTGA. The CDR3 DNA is TGTGCCAGCAGCTTAACGGGGCAGGGGAACACTGAAGCTTTCTTT. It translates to CASSLTGQGNTEAFF.